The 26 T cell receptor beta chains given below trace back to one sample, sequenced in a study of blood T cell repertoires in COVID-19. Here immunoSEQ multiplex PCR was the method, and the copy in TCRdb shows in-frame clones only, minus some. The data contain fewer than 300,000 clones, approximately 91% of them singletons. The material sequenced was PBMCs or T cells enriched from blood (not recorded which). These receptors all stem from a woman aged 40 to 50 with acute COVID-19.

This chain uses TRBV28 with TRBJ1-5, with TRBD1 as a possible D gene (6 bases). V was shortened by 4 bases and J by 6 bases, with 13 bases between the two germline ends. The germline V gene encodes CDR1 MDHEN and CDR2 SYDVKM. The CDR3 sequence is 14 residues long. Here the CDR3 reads CASSSDRPTQPQHF. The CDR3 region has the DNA TGTGCCAGCAGTTCAGACAGGCCCACTCAGCCCCAGCATTTT. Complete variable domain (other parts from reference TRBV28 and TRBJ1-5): DVKVTQSSRYLVKRTGEKVFLECVQDMDHENMFWYRQDPGLGLRLIYFSYDVKMKEKGDIPEGYSVSREKKERFSLILESASTNQTSMYLCASSSDRPTQPQHFGDGTRLSIL.

The CDR3 sequence is CASSNVGQGADGYTF. CDR3 DNA sequence: TGTGCCAGCAGCAACGTGGGACAGGGGGCAGATGGCTACACCTTC. The chain combines TRBV27 with TRBJ1-2; 12 bases fit TRBD1. Germline V gives CDR1 MNHEY, CDR2 SMNVEV (reference sequence). The V and J ends lost 6 bases and 6 bases, in that order; junction bases with no gene match: 8. The CDR3 contains 15 residues.

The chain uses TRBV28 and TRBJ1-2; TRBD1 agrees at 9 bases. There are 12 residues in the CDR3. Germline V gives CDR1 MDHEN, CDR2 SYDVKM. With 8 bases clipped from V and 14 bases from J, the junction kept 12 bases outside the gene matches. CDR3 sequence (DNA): TGTGCCAGCCGCTACCCGACAGGGGGAAATACCTTC. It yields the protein CASRYPTGGNTF.

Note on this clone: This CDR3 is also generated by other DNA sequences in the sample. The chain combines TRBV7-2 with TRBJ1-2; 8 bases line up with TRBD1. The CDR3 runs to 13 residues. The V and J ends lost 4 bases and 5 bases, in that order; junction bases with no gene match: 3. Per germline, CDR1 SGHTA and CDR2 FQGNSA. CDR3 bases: TGTGCCAGCAGCTCAGACAGGGGTTATGGCTACACCTTC. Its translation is CASSSDRGYGYTF.

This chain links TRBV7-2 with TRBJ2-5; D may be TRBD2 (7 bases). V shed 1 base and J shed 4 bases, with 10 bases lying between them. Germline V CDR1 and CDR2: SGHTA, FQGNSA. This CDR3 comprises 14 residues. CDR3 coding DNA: TGTGCCAGCAGCTTAGGTCGGGGGGCAGAGACCCAGTACTTC. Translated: CASSLGRGAETQYF.

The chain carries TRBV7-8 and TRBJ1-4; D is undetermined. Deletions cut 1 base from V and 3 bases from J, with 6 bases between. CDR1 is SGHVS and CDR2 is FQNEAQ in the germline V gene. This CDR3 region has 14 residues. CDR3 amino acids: CASSLGPANEKLFF. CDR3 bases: TGTGCCAGCAGCTTAGGTCCAGCTAATGAAAAACTGTTTTTT.

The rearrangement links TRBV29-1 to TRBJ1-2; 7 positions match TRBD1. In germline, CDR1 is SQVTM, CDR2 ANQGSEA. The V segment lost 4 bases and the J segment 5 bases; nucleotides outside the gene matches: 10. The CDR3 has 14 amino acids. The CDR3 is CSVVLPGGWYGYTF. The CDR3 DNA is TGCAGCGTTGTATTACCAGGGGGTTGGTATGGCTACACCTTC.

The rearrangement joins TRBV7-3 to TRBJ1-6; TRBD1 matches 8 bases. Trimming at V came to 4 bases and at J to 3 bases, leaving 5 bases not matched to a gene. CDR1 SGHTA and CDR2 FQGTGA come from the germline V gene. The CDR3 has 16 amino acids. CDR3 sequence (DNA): TGTGCCAGCAGCTCGGATACAGGGGGCTATAATTCACCCCTCCACTTT. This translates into CASSSDTGGYNSPLHF. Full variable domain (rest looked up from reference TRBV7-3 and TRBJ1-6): GAGVSQTPSNKVTEKGKYVELRCDPISGHTALYWYRQSLGQGPEFLIYFQGTGAADDSGLPNDRFFAVRPEGSVSTLKIQRTERGDSAVYLCASSSDTGGYNSPLHFGNGTRLTVT.

For the CDR3, the DNA is TGTGCCAGCAGGACAGGGTTAACTGGAAACACCATATATTTT. This translates into CASRTGLTGNTIYF. The chain has TRBV2 and TRBJ1-3; TRBD1 aligns across 7 bases. CDR3 length equals 14 residues. Per the germline V gene, CDR1 is SNHLY and CDR2 is FYNNEI. V lost 6 bases to trimming and J lost 2 bases; unmatched junction nucleotides: 4.

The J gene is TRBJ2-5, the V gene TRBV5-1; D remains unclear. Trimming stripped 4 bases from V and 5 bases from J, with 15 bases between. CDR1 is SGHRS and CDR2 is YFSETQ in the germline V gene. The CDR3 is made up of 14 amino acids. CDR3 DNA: TGCGCCAGCAGCCCCGCCCTGAACGGGGAGACCCAGTACTTC. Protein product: CASSPALNGETQYF.

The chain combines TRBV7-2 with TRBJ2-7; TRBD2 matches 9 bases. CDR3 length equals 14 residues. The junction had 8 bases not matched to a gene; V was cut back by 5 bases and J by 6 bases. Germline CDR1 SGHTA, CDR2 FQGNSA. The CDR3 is CASSIAGGPVEQYF. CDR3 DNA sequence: TGTGCCAGCAGCATCGCGGGGGGGCCGGTCGAGCAGTACTTC.

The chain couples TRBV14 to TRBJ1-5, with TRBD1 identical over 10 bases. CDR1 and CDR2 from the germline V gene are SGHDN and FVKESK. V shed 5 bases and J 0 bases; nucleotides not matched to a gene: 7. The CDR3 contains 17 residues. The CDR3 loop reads CASSEGTGEYSNQPQHF. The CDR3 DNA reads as TGTGCCAGCAGCGAGGGGACAGGGGAGTATAGCAATCAGCCCCAGCATTTT.

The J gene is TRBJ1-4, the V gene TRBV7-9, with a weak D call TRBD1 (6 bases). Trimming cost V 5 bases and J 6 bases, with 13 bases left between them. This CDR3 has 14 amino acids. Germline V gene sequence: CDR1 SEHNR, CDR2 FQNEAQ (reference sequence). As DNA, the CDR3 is TGTGCCAGCAGCCCCTGGGACACCCATGAAAAACTGTTTTTT. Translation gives CASSPWDTHEKLFF. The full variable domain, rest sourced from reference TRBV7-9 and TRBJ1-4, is DTGVSQNPRHKITKRGQNVTFRCDPISEHNRLYWYRQTLGQGPEFLTYFQNEAQLEKSRLLSDRFSAERPKGSFSTLEIQRTEQGDSAMYLCASSPWDTHEKLFFGSGTQLSVL.

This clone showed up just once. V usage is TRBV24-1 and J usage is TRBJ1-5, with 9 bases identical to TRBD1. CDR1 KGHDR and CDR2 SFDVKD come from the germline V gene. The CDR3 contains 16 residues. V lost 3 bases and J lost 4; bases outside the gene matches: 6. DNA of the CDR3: TGTGCCACCAGTGATACCGGGACAGGGAAGAATCAGCCCCAGCATTTT. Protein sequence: CATSDTGTGKNQPQHF.

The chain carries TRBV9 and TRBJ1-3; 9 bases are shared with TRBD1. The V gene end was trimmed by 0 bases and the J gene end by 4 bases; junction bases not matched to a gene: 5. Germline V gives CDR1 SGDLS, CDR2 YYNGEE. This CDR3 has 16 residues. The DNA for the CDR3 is TGTGCCAGCAGCGTAGGGGGACAGGGATCCGGAAACACCATATATTTT. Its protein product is CASSVGGQGSGNTIYF.

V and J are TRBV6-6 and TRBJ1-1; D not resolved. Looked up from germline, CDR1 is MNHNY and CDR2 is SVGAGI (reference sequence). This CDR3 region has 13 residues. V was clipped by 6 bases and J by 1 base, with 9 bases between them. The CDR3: CASSQRENTEAFF. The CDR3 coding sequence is TGTGCCAGCAGCCAGAGGGAGAACACTGAAGCTTTCTTT.

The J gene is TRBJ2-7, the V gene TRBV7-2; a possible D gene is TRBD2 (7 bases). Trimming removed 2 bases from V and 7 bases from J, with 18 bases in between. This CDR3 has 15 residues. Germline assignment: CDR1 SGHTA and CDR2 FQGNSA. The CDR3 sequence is CASSLMGGGVREQYF. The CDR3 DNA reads TGTGCCAGCAGCTTAATGGGAGGGGGAGTGAGAGAGCAGTACTTC. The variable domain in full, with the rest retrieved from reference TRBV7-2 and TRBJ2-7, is GAGVSQSPSNKVTEKGKDVELRCDPISGHTALYWYRQSLGQGLEFLIYFQGNSAPDKSGLPSDRFSAERTGGSVSTLTIQRTQQEDSAVYLCASSLMGGGVREQYFGPGTRLTVT.

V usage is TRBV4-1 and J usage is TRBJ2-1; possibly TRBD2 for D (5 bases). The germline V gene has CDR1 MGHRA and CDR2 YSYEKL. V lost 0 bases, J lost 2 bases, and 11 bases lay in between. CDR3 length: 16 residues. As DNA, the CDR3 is TGCGCCAGCAGCCAAGACCCCGGGGTAGCCTACAATGAGCAGTTCTTC. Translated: CASSQDPGVAYNEQFF.

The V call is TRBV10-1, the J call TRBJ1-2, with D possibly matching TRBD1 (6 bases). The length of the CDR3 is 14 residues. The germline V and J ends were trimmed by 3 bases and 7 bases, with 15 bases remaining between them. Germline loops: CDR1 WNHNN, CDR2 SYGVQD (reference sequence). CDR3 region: CASSDLRGGVGYTF. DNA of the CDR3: TGCGCCAGCAGTGACCTTCGAGGGGGGGTTGGCTACACCTTC.

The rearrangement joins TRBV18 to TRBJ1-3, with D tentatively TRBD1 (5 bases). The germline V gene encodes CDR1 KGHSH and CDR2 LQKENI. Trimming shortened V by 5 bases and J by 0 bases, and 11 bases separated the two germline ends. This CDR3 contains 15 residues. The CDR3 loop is CASSLTGNSGNTIYF. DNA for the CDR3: TGTGCCAGCTCATTAACAGGAAACTCTGGAAACACCATATATTTT.

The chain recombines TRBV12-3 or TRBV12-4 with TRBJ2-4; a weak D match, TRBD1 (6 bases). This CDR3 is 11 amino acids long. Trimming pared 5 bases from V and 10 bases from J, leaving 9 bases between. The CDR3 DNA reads TGTGCCAGCAGTCGGACAGAAATTCAGTACTTC. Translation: CASSRTEIQYF.

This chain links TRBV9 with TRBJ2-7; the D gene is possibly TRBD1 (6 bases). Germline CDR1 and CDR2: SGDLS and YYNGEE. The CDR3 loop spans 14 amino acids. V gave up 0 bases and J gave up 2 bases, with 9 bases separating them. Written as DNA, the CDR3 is TGTGCCAGCAGCGTAGTCGGGACAACCTACGAGCAGTACTTC. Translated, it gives CASSVVGTTYEQYF.

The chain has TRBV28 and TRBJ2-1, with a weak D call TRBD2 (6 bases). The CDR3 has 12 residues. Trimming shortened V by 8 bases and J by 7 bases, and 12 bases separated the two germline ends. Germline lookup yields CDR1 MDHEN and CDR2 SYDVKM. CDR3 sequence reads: CASGLLGNEQFF. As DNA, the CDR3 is TGTGCCAGCGGACTATTAGGGAATGAGCAGTTCTTC.

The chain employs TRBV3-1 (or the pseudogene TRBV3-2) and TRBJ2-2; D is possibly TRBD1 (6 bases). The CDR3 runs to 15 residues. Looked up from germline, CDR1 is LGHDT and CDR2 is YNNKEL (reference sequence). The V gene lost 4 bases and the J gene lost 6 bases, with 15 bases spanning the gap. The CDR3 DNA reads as TGTGCCAGCAGCCCCCGCAGGGGCCAGTCCGGGGAGCTGTTTTTT. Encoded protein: CASSPRRGQSGELFF.

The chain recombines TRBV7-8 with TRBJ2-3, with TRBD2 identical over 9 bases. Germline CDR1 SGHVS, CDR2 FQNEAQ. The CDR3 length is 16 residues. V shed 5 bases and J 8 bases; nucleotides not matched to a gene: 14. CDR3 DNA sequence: TGTGCCAGCAGCCCAAGTCGTCTAGCGGGGCGCCCTACGCAGTATTTT. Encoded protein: CASSPSRLAGRPTQYF.

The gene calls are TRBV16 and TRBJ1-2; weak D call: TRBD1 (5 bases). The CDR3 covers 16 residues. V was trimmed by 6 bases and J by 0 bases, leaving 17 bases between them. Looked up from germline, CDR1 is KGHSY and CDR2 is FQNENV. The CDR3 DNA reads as TGTGCCAGCAGTATTCCGACAGCAACTCCTAACTATGGCTACACCTTC. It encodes CASSIPTATPNYGYTF. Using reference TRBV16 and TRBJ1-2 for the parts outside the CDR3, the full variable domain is GEEVAQTPKHLVRGEGQKAKLYCAPIKGHSYVFWYQQVLKNEFKFLISFQNENVFDETGMPKERFSAKCLPNSPCSLEIQATKLEDSAVYFCASSIPTATPNYGYTFGSGTRLTVV.